What follows are 14 T cell receptor beta chains derived from one specimen sequenced in a study of T cells in Graves' hyperthyroidism and ophthalmopathy (dated by TCRdb to about 2019). The library was made by multiplex PCR. The sequencer was an Illumina HiSeq 2000. Amplification of TCR beta CDR3 regions was carried out from RNA transcripts. The first round of RT-PCR for the TCR CDR3 was performed with the HTBI primer set and the Qiagen OneStep RT-PCR kit. TCRdb reran the public reads through fastp at Q25 and MiXCR, keeping productive beta chains. Rows are unified per CDR3 protein, each entry keeping the most common DNA and genes. The sample data list more than 550,000 distinct CDR3 sequences, and roughly 17% of these were observed just once. 15% of the sample is taken by the ten largest. Sequencing was done on a sample of blood. The source of these receptors is a man over 45 with Graves' hyperthyroidism.

The chain carries TRBV28 and TRBJ2-2; the D call may be TRBD1 or TRBD2 (5 bases each). Trimming removed 5 bases at V and 6 bases at J, with 16 bases between. Germline V lookup: CDR1 MDHEN, CDR2 SYDVKM. The CDR3 is 15 amino acids. The CDR3 spells CASSLWIRGAGELFF. DNA of the CDR3: TGTGCCAGCAGTCTTTGGATAAGAGGGGCCGGGGAGCTGTTTTTT. Complete variable domain (other parts from reference TRBV28 and TRBJ2-2): DVKVTQSSRYLVKRTGEKVFLECVQDMDHENMFWYRQDPGLGLRLIYFSYDVKMKEKGDIPEGYSVSREKKERFSLILESASTNQTSMYLCASSLWIRGAGELFFGEGSRLTVL.

This clonotype was recorded at least ten times. The V and J genes are TRBV12-3 or TRBV12-4 and TRBJ1-2; TRBD1 agrees at 10 bases. The CDR3 loop spans 16 amino acids. The ends lost 5 bases at V and 1 base at J; junction bases unmatched: 7. CDR3 nucleotides: TGTGCCAGCAGTATCGCCGGGACAGGGGATAACTATGGCTACACCTTC. Protein product: CASSIAGTGDNYGYTF.

The J gene is TRBJ1-5, the V gene TRBV19; D unresolved. The germline CDR1 and CDR2 sequences are LNHDA and SQIVND (reference sequence). V was trimmed by 3 bases and J by 7 bases, leaving 19 bases between them. The CDR3 runs 16 residues. As DNA, the CDR3 is TGTGCCAGTAGTATGTTCGGACCCCGGAGGAACCAGCCCCAGCATTTT. Translating it yields CASSMFGPRRNQPQHF.

V is TRBV28 and J is TRBJ1-1, with D perhaps matching TRBD1 (6 bases). CDR1 and CDR2 (germline): MDHEN, SYDVKM. V dropped 7 bases and J dropped 5 bases, with 20 bases sitting between them. CDR3 size: 15 residues. Here the CDR3 DNA reads TGTGCCAGCAACACCGGGGGGACAACCCAAACTGAAGCTTTCTTT. This sequence encodes CASNTGGTTQTEAFF.

This chain uses TRBV29-1 with TRBJ2-7; 7 bases match TRBD1. CDR1 is SQVTM and CDR2 is ANQGSEA in the germline V gene. Losses at the gene ends were 6 bases for V and 3 bases for J; bases not matched to a gene: 5. The CDR3 contains 12 residues. CDR3 DNA sequence: TGCAGCGTGGAAAGGACAGGCTACGAGCAGTACTTC. Translated, it gives CSVERTGYEQYF.

At least ten counts were recorded for this clonotype. The CDR3 region has the DNA TGTGCCAGCAGCTTAGTTTTCTCGAACACCGGGGAGCTGTTTTTT. It codes for CASSLVFSNTGELFF. The V call is TRBV11-2, the J call TRBJ2-2; D unclear. V lost 1 base to trimming and J lost 0 bases, with 6 bases between them. The CDR3 loop spans 15 amino acids. Germline values: CDR1 SGHAT, CDR2 FQNNGV.

This clonotype was recorded a few times. The J gene is TRBJ2-5, the V gene TRBV10-3; the match to TRBD2 covers 8 bases. The CDR3 has 14 amino acids. Trimming cost V 3 bases and J 1 base; bases outside gene matches: 1. CDR1 is ENHRY and CDR2 is SYGVKD in the germline V gene. This CDR3 is CAISDGRVQETQYF. The CDR3 DNA reads TGTGCCATCAGTGACGGGAGGGTCCAAGAGACCCAGTACTTC.

V and J are TRBV5-1 and TRBJ2-2; 10 bases line up with TRBD2. V lost 5 bases to trimming and J lost 6 bases; unmatched junction nucleotides: 4. This CDR3 contains 14 residues. The germline gives CDR1 SGHRS, CDR2 YFSETQ. Here the CDR3 reads CASRSAGGPGELFF. The CDR3 DNA reads TGCGCCAGCAGATCAGCGGGAGGGCCCGGGGAGCTGTTTTTT.

This clonotype turned up a few times. The chain joins TRBV5-1 to TRBJ1-5; 8 bases align to TRBD1. The CDR3 is 15 residues long. V shed 0 bases and J 6 bases; nucleotides not matched to a gene: 5. CDR1 and CDR2 from the germline V gene are SGHRS and YFSETQ. This CDR3 reads CASSLGDRLGQPQHF. In DNA form, the CDR3 reads TGCGCCAGCAGCTTGGGGGACAGGCTGGGTCAGCCCCAGCATTTT.

This rearrangement joins TRBV19 to TRBJ2-3; D uncertain. CDR1 and CDR2 from the germline V gene are LNHDA and SQIVND (reference sequence). Trimming left V 4 bases short and J 0 bases short, with 14 bases between. The CDR3 sequence is 16 residues long. CDR3 coding DNA: TGTGCCAGTAGTAAGGTTAGGAGCCCTAGCACAGATACGCAGTATTTT. This encodes CASSKVRSPSTDTQYF.

Note on this clonotype: A read error is possible here, since a much larger clone lies one base away. This rearrangement joins TRBV7-2 to TRBJ2-7; D unresolved. This CDR3 has 13 residues. V was shortened by 7 bases and J by 2 bases, with 12 bases between the two germline ends. Germline CDR1 and CDR2: SGHTA and FQGNSA. The CDR3 DNA reads as TGTGCCAGCAACCTGGGGTGGGCCTACGAGCAGTACTTC. Protein product: CASNLGWAYEQYF.

The chain links TRBV4-1 to TRBJ2-7; D not certain. Germline V CDR1 and CDR2: MGHRA, YSYEKL. The CDR3 has 16 amino acids. Trimming cost V 0 bases and J 0 bases, with 12 bases left between them. The CDR3 loop is CASSQDSAGRSYEQYF. The DNA for the CDR3 is TGCGCCAGCAGCCAAGATTCAGCAGGACGCTCCTACGAGCAGTACTTC.

The chain carries TRBV20-1 and TRBJ2-6; 10 nucleotides match TRBD2. Germline CDR1 DFQATT, CDR2 SNEGSKA (reference sequence). The CDR3 spans 16 residues. Trimming took 6 bases from V and 0 from J; bases not matched to a gene: 5. DNA for the CDR3: TGCAGTGCCAGTAGCGGGAGGAGCTCTGGGGCCAACGTCCTGACTTTC. This encodes CSASSGRSSGANVLTF.

The chain recombines TRBV9 with TRBJ2-5, with a possible D match to TRBD2 (5 bases). The ends were cut back, 2 bases at V and 6 bases at J, with 20 bases in the middle. CDR3 length: 16 amino acids. Germline V gene data show CDR1 as SGDLS and CDR2 as YYNGEE. CDR3 residues: CASSVSGNTLMKTQYF. CDR3 DNA: TGTGCCAGCAGCGTTTCCGGGAATACGTTAATGAAGACCCAGTACTTC.